The 17 T cell receptor beta chains below come from one sample, sequenced in a study of CD8+CD57+ T cells in acquired aplastic anemia. Only patients with CD8+CD57+ cell expansion on flow cytometry were chosen for sequencing. Genomic DNA provided the template from which TCR beta VDJ and CDR3 profiles were obtained. TCRdb reanalysed the reads using MiXCR and keeps one entry per CDR3 protein. The sample includes hundreds of thousands of distinct CDR3 sequences, under 50% of them seen just once. Sequencing was carried out using sorted CD4+, CD8+, or CD8+CD57+ T cells (not recorded which) from PBMCs. These receptor sequences come from a human donor with aplastic anemia.

This clonotype was detected only a few times. This chain joins TRBV20-1 and TRBJ2-3, with 10 positions matching TRBD2. The CDR3 is 13 residues long. V dropped 6 bases and J dropped 3; count of bases not matched to a gene: 3. From germline, CDR1 is DFQATT and CDR2 SNEGSKA (reference sequence). This CDR3 reads CSAAGGRTDTQYF. In DNA form, the CDR3 reads TGCAGTGCAGCGGGGGGGCGGACAGATACGCAGTATTTT.

This clonotype came up a few times. Here the CDR3 omits its conserved ending phenylalanine or tryptophan, so a read error is the likely source. CDR3 nucleotide sequence: TGCGCCAGCAGCTCAGGACAGCCCTACGAGCAGTACTCC. Residues: CASSSGQPYEQYS. V usage is TRBV5-1 and J usage is TRBJ2-7; tentative D call: TRBD1 (6 bases). The CDR3 consists of 13 residues. Germline CDR1 reads SGHRS; CDR2 reads YFSETQ. V was clipped by 3 bases and J by 2 bases, with 9 bases between them.

The table lists this clonotype with many counts. The rearrangement joins TRBV28 to TRBJ2-3, with TRBD1 identical over 7 bases. The germline V gene has CDR1 MDHEN and CDR2 SYDVKM. The CDR3 has 16 residues. V lost 8 bases, J lost 0 bases, and 11 bases stayed unmatched. The CDR3 protein is CASGLRWDSSTDTQYF. CDR3 nucleotide sequence: TGTGCCAGCGGACTCAGGTGGGACAGCAGCACAGATACGCAGTATTTT.

V usage is TRBV24-1 and J usage is TRBJ2-7; TRBD1 might be the D (6 bases). The CDR3 covers 15 residues. Germline values: CDR1 KGHDR, CDR2 SFDVKD. V lost 3 bases and J lost 5, with 16 bases in between. CDR3 sequence (DNA): TGTGCCACCAGTGATACAGGGAGTTCGTTCAACGAGCAGTACTTC. Protein sequence: CATSDTGSSFNEQYF.

This clonotype came up many times. This chain joins TRBV18 and TRBJ1-2; 7 nucleotides line up with TRBD1. CDR3 length equals 15 residues. Per the germline V gene, CDR1 is KGHSH and CDR2 is LQKENI. Trimming took 3 bases from V and 7 from J; bases not matched to a gene: 11. In DNA form, the CDR3 reads TGTGCCAGCTCACCCAGACAGGGCGCGGATGGTGGCTACACCTTC. This gives the protein CASSPRQGADGGYTF.

Concerning this clonotype: Just one base apart from a much larger clone, this may be a read error. The chain is built from TRBV6-5 and TRBJ1-2; perhaps TRBD1 as D (5 bases). The CDR3 is made up of 15 amino acids. Germline CDR1 reads MNHEY; CDR2 reads SVGAGI. The CDR3 reads CASSYTGAGNYGHTF. The CDR3 nucleotides are TGTGCCAGCAGTTACACCGGGGCAGGGAACTATGGCCACACCTTC.

The chain carries TRBV12-3 or TRBV12-4 and TRBJ1-5; 10 bases align to TRBD1. The CDR3 runs to 12 residues. V dropped 4 bases and J dropped 10; count of bases not matched to a gene: 1. This chain's CDR3 is CASSWDRGPQHF. As DNA, the CDR3 is TGTGCCAGCAGTTGGGACAGGGGCCCCCAGCATTTT.

The V gene is TRBV20-1, the J gene TRBJ2-7; D might be TRBD1 or TRBD2, each matching 5 bases. V was clipped by 0 bases and J by 5 bases, with 20 bases between them. The CDR3 contains 16 residues. Looked up from germline, CDR1 is DFQATT and CDR2 is SNEGSKA (reference sequence). CDR3 in amino acids: CSAREPLGTGNHEQYF. The CDR3 DNA follows: TGCAGTGCTAGAGAACCATTGGGGACGGGTAACCACGAGCAGTACTTC.

Note on this clonotype: Since a much larger clone is just one base distant, this may be a read error. V usage is TRBV7-9 and J usage is TRBJ1-3, with D possibly TRBD1 on 6 matching bases. Germline loops: CDR1 SEHNR, CDR2 FQNEAQ (reference sequence). This CDR3 comprises 15 residues. CDR3 nucleotides: TGTACCAGCAGCCCCTGGACAGACTCTGGAAACACCATATATTTT. This sequence encodes CTSSPWTDSGNTIYF.

The J gene is TRBJ2-2, the V gene TRBV7-8; 10 nucleotides match TRBD1. With 2 bases clipped from V and 2 bases from J, the junction kept 5 bases outside the gene matches. CDR1 and CDR2 from the germline V gene are SGHVS and FQNEAQ. This CDR3 has 17 residues. CDR3 in DNA: TGTGCCAGCAGCTTACCCGGGACAGGGGTTAACACCGGGGAGCTGTTTTTT. It translates to CASSLPGTGVNTGELFF.

This clonotype was seen ten or more times. The V gene is TRBV12-5, the J gene TRBJ2-1, with TRBD1 matching 8 bases. J gave up 0 bases and V 6 bases, and 4 bases lay outside the gene matches. CDR3 length: 15 amino acids. CDR1 is LGHNT, CDR2 FRNRAP, per germline. The CDR3: CASGGTGSSYNEQFF. DNA for the CDR3: TGTGCTAGTGGAGGGACAGGTAGCTCCTACAATGAGCAGTTCTTC.

The chain is built from TRBV7-2 and TRBJ2-7, with D perhaps TRBD1 (6 bases). The CDR3 is 15 residues long. Trimming stripped 1 base from V and 0 bases from J, with 10 bases between. CDR1 and CDR2 from the germline V gene are SGHTA and FQGNSA. The CDR3 nucleotides read TGTGCCAGCAGCTTAGTCCTGGGACACTCCTACGAGCAGTACTTC. Its translation is CASSLVLGHSYEQYF. Drawing the rest from reference TRBV7-2 and TRBJ2-7, the complete variable domain is GAGVSQSPSNKVTEKGKDVELRCDPISGHTALYWYRQSLGQGLEFLIYFQGNSAPDKSGLPSDRFSAERTGGSVSTLTIQRTQQEDSAVYLCASSLVLGHSYEQYFGPGTRLTVT.

Remarks on this clonotype: A read error may be the cause here, since a much bigger clone is one base away. The conserved phenylalanine or tryptophan is not found at the CDR3 terminus, so this likely reflects a read error. The genes are TRBV20-1 and TRBJ1-6; 8 nucleotides match TRBD1. CDR1 and CDR2 (germline): DFQATT, SNEGSKA (reference sequence). This CDR3 region has 13 residues. With V trimmed by 6 bases and J by 14 bases, 12 bases remained unmatched. CDR3 sequence reads: CSAIPGQANSLHL. As DNA, the CDR3 is TGCAGTGCCATCCCGGGACAGGCAAATTCCCTCCACCTT.

There are many counts of this clonotype. The V call is TRBV6-6, the J call TRBJ1-6, with TRBD1 as a possible D gene (6 bases). The germline V gene encodes CDR1 MNHNY and CDR2 SVGAGI (reference sequence). The V and J ends lost 6 bases and 7 bases respectively, with 19 bases between them. The CDR3 runs to 16 residues. Written as DNA, the CDR3 is TGTGCCAGCAGCGACAGGTTTACGGTCAGGAATTCACCCCTCCACTTT. Translated, it gives CASSDRFTVRNSPLHF.

With respect to this clonotype: As the CDR3 is not closed by the conserved phenylalanine or tryptophan, this likely results from a read error. It is unclear where the CDR3 begins or ends on the DNA, so no DNA is shown, and the CDR3 is as TCRdb lists it. This chain links TRBV7-6 with TRBJ2-6; TRBD1, the table's D call, was not compared with the DNA. Including both end residues, the CDR3 is 8 amino acids long. The V gene's germline CDR1 is SGHVS and CDR2 FNYEAQ. CDR3 amino acids: CASSSAGQ.

The chain recombines TRBV10-3 with TRBJ2-5; TRBD2 matches at 15 bases. Germline CDR1 is ENHRY and CDR2 is SYGVKD. This CDR3 region has 15 residues. Unmatched junction bases numbered 5, after V lost 7 bases and J lost 5 bases. The DNA for the CDR3 is TGTGCCATCACCGGACTAGCGGGGGGGCTGGAGACCCAGTACTTC. Encoded protein: CAITGLAGGLETQYF.

This clonotype has just a few counts. The chain has TRBV7-8 and TRBJ2-5, with TRBD1 matching over 7 bases. V shed 5 bases and J 5 bases; nucleotides not matched to a gene: 2. This CDR3 is built from 12 residues. The germline CDR1 and CDR2 sequences are SGHVS and FQNEAQ. The CDR3 protein is CASSEGQETQYF. The CDR3, as DNA: TGTGCCAGCAGCGAGGGACAGGAGACCCAGTACTTC.